The 23 T cell receptor beta chains reported below all come from one sample, sequenced in a study of T-cell memory formation after mild COVID-19. From the 5' RACE reads, TCRdb called clonotypes with MiXCR, one entry per CDR3 protein. The sample yields hundreds of thousands of distinct CDR3 sequences, roughly 15% seen once. The sequenced material came from PBMCs or a T cell subset sorted from them (not recorded which). The receptors originated from a man aged 18-30 years who had mild COVID-19 (a few samples of this study predate the infection). Cell type and time point are not known.

This rearrangement joins TRBV29-1 to TRBJ2-7, with D perhaps being TRBD1 or TRBD2 (5 bases each). Looked up from germline, CDR1 is SQVTM and CDR2 is ANQGSEA. This CDR3 region has 11 residues. Trimming took 3 bases from V and 3 from J, leaving 6 bases between them. The CDR3 region has the DNA TGCAGCGTTGATGGGGGCTACGAGCAGTACTTC. It codes for CSVDGGYEQYF.

The V gene is TRBV20-1, the J gene TRBJ2-7; D ambiguous. CDR1 is DFQATT, CDR2 SNEGSKA, per germline (reference sequence). The CDR3 length is 14 residues. With 2 bases removed from V and 2 bases from J, the gap between germline ends came to 13 bases. The CDR3 region has the DNA TGCAGTGCTAGACCGGCCGGAGCTACCTACGAGCAGTACTTC. It translates to CSARPAGATYEQYF.

The CDR3: CASSLLGQNEHTGELFF. In DNA, the CDR3 is TGTGCCAGCAGCTTGCTTGGACAGAATGAACATACCGGGGAGCTGTTTTTT. The chain couples TRBV5-6 to TRBJ2-2; D is perhaps TRBD1 (6 bases). The CDR3 has 17 amino acids. Trimming pared 1 base from V and 5 bases from J, leaving 18 bases between. CDR1 and CDR2 (germline): SGHDT, YYEEEE.

This rearrangement joins TRBV3-1 to TRBJ1-4, with TRBD1 as a possible D gene (6 bases). V gave up 0 bases and J gave up 3 bases, with 17 bases separating them. The germline gives CDR1 LGHDT, CDR2 YNNKEL (reference sequence). CDR3 length equals 18 residues. The CDR3 coding sequence is TGTGCCAGCAGCCAAGAAAAGGACAGCGGAGGCCCTAATGAAAAACTGTTTTTT. Its translation is CASSQEKDSGGPNEKLFF.

This clonotype was observed a few times. The rearrangement joins TRBV27 to TRBJ2-5; no firm D call. This CDR3 comprises 13 residues. CDR1 is MNHEY and CDR2 is SMNVEV in the germline V gene (reference sequence). The ends were cut back, 2 bases at V and 3 bases at J, with 7 bases in the middle. CDR3 coding DNA: TGTGCCAGCAGTTTAAATGCGGAAGAGACCCAGTACTTC. Translated, it gives CASSLNAEETQYF.

This chain links TRBV30 with TRBJ2-7; TRBD1 is a possible D gene (5 bases). The CDR3 runs to 13 residues. V lost 3 bases and J 0 bases, leaving 9 bases between the germline ends. The germline V gene encodes CDR1 GTSNPN and CDR2 SVGIG (reference sequence). The CDR3 DNA reads as TGTGCCTGGAGCCGACAGCTCTCCTACGAGCAGTACTTC. Encoded protein: CAWSRQLSYEQYF. Full variable domain (rest looked up from reference TRBV30 and TRBJ2-7): SQTIHQWPATLVQPVGSPLSLECTVEGTSNPNLYWYRQAAGRGLQLLFYSVGIGQISSEVPQNLSASRPQDRQFILSSKKLLLSDSGFYLCAWSRQLSYEQYFGPGTRLTVT.

This clonotype was recorded a few times. The rearrangement joins TRBV20-1 to TRBJ1-4, with D perhaps matching TRBD1 (5 bases). CDR1 is DFQATT, CDR2 SNEGSKA, per germline (reference sequence). V was shortened by 6 bases and J by 3 bases, with 17 bases between the two germline ends. CDR3 length equals 15 residues. The CDR3 DNA reads as TGCAGTGCCTCACGGGGGGGTAATGCTAATGAAAAACTGTTTTTT. It codes for CSASRGGNANEKLFF.

This clonotype was seen a handful of times. The chain links TRBV19 to TRBJ2-2; D is undetermined. Germline values: CDR1 LNHDA, CDR2 SQIVND (reference sequence). CDR3 length: 14 residues. Trimming took 5 bases from V and 1 from J, leaving 8 bases between them. In nucleotides, the CDR3 is TGTGCCAGTAGTCGCGCTAGGAACACCGGGGAGCTGTTTTTT. Protein sequence: CASSRARNTGELFF. Combining the CDR3 with reference TRBV19 and TRBJ2-2 gives the whole variable domain DGGITQSPKYLFRKEGQNVTLSCEQNLNHDAMYWYRQDPGQGLRLIYYSQIVNDFQKGDIAEGYSVSREKKESFPLTVTSAQKNPTAFYLCASSRARNTGELFFGEGSRLTVL.

This clonotype was seen at least ten times. This rearrangement joins TRBV5-5 to TRBJ2-5; weak D call: TRBD2 (6 bases). Germline-derived CDR1 and CDR2 are SGHKS and YYEKEE (reference sequence). Trimming cost V 2 bases and J 3 bases, with 17 bases left between them. The CDR3 loop spans 16 amino acids. The CDR3 coding sequence is TGTGCCAGCAGCTTTTTTCTCCTTGGGGGGAAAGAGACCCAGTACTTC. It is translated as CASSFFLLGGKETQYF. The whole variable domain, filled in from reference TRBV5-5 and TRBJ2-5, reads DAGVTQSPTHLIKTRGQQVTLRCSPISGHKSVSWYQQVLGQGPQFIFQYYEKEERGRGNFPDRFSARQFPNYSSELNVNALLLGDSALYLCASSFFLLGGKETQYFGPGTRLLVL.

This clonotype has a count of ten or more. The CDR3 DNA follows: TGTGCCAGCGGGACTAGCGACTACGAGCAGTACTTC. Its translation is CASGTSDYEQYF. V is TRBV2 and J is TRBJ2-7; 10 nucleotides agree with TRBD2. The J segment lost 3 bases and the V segment lost 8 bases, leaving 1 base of the junction unmatched. This CDR3 comprises 12 residues. From germline, CDR1 is SNHLY and CDR2 FYNNEI.

This clonotype was found a few times. The gene calls are TRBV10-3 and TRBJ2-1, with TRBD1 identical over 7 bases. In germline, CDR1 is ENHRY, CDR2 SYGVKD. V was pared by 5 bases and J by 4 bases, with 2 bases of the junction left unmatched. CDR3 length: 13 amino acids. DNA for the CDR3: TGTGCCATCAGTTCGGGACAGTACAATGAGCAGTTCTTC. It specifies CAISSGQYNEQFF.

This clonotype was seen more than once but under ten times. The CDR3 DNA reads TGCGCCAGCAGCCAATTGAGAGGGGTAACCTACAATGAGCAGTTCTTC. This sequence encodes CASSQLRGVTYNEQFF. The gene calls are TRBV4-3 and TRBJ2-1; D assignment may be TRBD1 or TRBD2 (5 bases each). Trimming stripped 2 bases from V and 2 bases from J, with 13 bases between. Germline loops: CDR1 LGHNA, CDR2 YSLEER. The CDR3 is 16 residues long.

This clonotype has more than one count but fewer than ten. V is TRBV4-2 and J is TRBJ1-4, with D maybe TRBD1 (6 bases). This CDR3 is 15 amino acids long. Germline values: CDR1 LGHNA, CDR2 YNFKEQ. Trimming shortened V by 3 bases and J by 5 bases, and 13 bases separated the two germline ends. The CDR3 reads CASSQDGTPNEKLFF. The CDR3 coding sequence is TGTGCCAGCAGCCAGGACGGGACACCGAATGAAAAACTGTTTTTT.

The V gene is TRBV27, the J gene TRBJ1-5; D ambiguous. From germline, CDR1 is MNHEY and CDR2 SMNVEV (reference sequence). V lost 3 bases to trimming and J lost 7 bases, with 10 bases between them. The CDR3 runs 13 residues. As DNA, the CDR3 is TGTGCCAGCAGTTTGCGAGGGAGGCAGCCCCAGCATTTT. Amino acid sequence: CASSLRGRQPQHF.

This clonotype was seen a few times. V gene TRBV5-1 combines with J gene TRBJ2-5; 12 bases are a match to TRBD2. Per germline, CDR1 SGHRS and CDR2 YFSETQ. J was trimmed by 5 bases and V by 4 bases; bases with no gene match: 9. This CDR3 is 16 amino acids long. Here the CDR3 reads CASSPGGLAGQETQYF. The DNA of the CDR3 is TGCGCCAGCAGCCCAGGTGGACTAGCGGGGCAGGAGACCCAGTACTTC. Supplemented by reference TRBV5-1 and TRBJ2-5, the full variable domain reads KAGVTQTPRYLIKTRGQQVTLSCSPISGHRSVSWYQQTPGQGLQFLFEYFSETQRNKGNFPGRFSGRQFSNSRSEMNVSTLELGDSALYLCASSPGGLAGQETQYFGPGTRLLVL.

The rearrangement links TRBV24-1 to TRBJ2-3, with 7 bases identical to TRBD1. V was clipped by 4 bases and J by 3 bases; unmatched bases: 6. This CDR3 has 15 amino acids. Germline values: CDR1 KGHDR, CDR2 SFDVKD. The CDR3 here is CATSDPGQMTDTQYF. CDR3 DNA: TGTGCCACCAGTGACCCGGGACAGATGACAGATACGCAGTATTTT.

This clonotype has at least ten counts. V is TRBV5-1 and J is TRBJ1-6, with TRBD1 as a possible D gene (5 bases). CDR1 and CDR2 (germline): SGHRS, YFSETQ. This CDR3 is 13 amino acids long. V was clipped by 4 bases and J by 9 bases, with 11 bases between them. The CDR3 is CASSVKGASPLHF. CDR3 DNA sequence: TGCGCCAGCAGCGTAAAAGGGGCTTCACCCCTCCACTTT.

This clonotype was detected a few times. The chain links TRBV7-9 to TRBJ2-3; unclear D gene. Germline lookup yields CDR1 SEHNR and CDR2 FQNEAQ (reference sequence). The CDR3 consists of 15 residues. The V end lost 5 bases, the J end lost 4 bases, and 16 bases lay between the germline ends. The CDR3 DNA follows: TGTGCCAGCAGCGCGACCGCCTTATACCCAGATACGCAGTATTTT. Translation gives CASSATALYPDTQYF.

The chain recombines TRBV10-3 with TRBJ1-1, with unresolved D. In germline, CDR1 is ENHRY, CDR2 SYGVKD. The V and J ends lost 0 bases and 1 base respectively, with 6 bases between them. The CDR3 sequence is 14 residues long. The CDR3 DNA reads TGTGCCATCAGTGAGTCCCAACAGAACACTGAAGCTTTCTTT. Translating it yields CAISESQQNTEAFF.

The gene calls are TRBV7-8 and TRBJ2-7; the match to TRBD1 covers 7 bases. V lost 3 bases to trimming and J lost 1 base; unmatched junction nucleotides: 6. Looked up from germline, CDR1 is SGHVS and CDR2 is FQNEAQ. The CDR3 is 15 residues long. The chain's CDR3 is CASSFRGSRSYEQYV. The CDR3 DNA is TGTGCCAGCAGCTTCAGGGGGAGTAGATCCTACGAGCAGTACGTC.

The V and J genes are TRBV6-2 or TRBV6-3 and TRBJ1-5; possible D gene TRBD1, 6 bases. The germline gives CDR1 MNHEY, CDR2 SVGEGT. This CDR3 comprises 13 residues. V lost 6 bases and J 5 bases, leaving 11 bases between the germline ends. CDR3 in amino acids: CASRRGGDQPQHF. The DNA of the CDR3 is TGTGCCAGCAGGCGGGGGGGCGATCAGCCCCAGCATTTT.

This rearrangement joins TRBV4-3 to TRBJ2-4, with 9 bases fitting TRBD2. CDR1 and CDR2 (germline): LGHNA, YSLEER. V was pared by 0 bases and J by 0 bases, with 6 bases of the junction left unmatched. The CDR3 has 18 residues. Here the CDR3 DNA reads TGCGCCAGCAGCCAAGAATATAGCGGGGGCCGAGCCAAAAACATTCAGTACTTC. This codes for CASSQEYSGGRAKNIQYF.

This clonotype was detected a few times. CDR3 coding DNA: TGCGCCAGCAGCCAAGGTGGGACAGGGGCAAAACTGTTTTTT. It translates to CASSQGGTGAKLFF. This chain connects TRBV4-1 to TRBJ1-4, with 10 bases fitting TRBD1. The CDR3 is made up of 14 amino acids. CDR1 and CDR2 (germline): MGHRA, YSYEKL. V gave up 1 base and J gave up 10 bases; unmatched junction bases: 3.